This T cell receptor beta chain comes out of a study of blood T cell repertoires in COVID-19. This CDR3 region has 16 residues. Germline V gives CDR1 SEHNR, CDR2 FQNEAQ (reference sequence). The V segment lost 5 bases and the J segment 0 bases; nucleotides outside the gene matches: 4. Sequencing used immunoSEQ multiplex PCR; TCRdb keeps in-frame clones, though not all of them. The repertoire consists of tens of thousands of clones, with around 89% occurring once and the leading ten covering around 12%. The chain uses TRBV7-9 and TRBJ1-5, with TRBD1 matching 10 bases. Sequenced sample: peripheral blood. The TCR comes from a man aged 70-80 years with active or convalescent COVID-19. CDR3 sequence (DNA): TGTGCCAGCAGCGTCGGGACAGGGGATAGCAATCAGCCCCAGCATTTT. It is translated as CASSVGTGDSNQPQHF.